Below, 24 T cell receptor beta chains from the same sample are listed, as sequenced in a study of CD8 T cells in Susac syndrome. Random hexamers were used to reverse transcribe the RNA input (0.5 to 1 ug). TCRdb analysed the immunoSEQ multiplex PCR reads with MiXCR anew, one entry per CDR3 protein. The data contain about 160,000 distinct CDR3 sequences, about 96% of them singletons. Sequenced material: CD4+ T cells from PBMCs. Source of these receptors: a human donor with Susac syndrome.

CDR3 sequence (DNA): TGCAGCGTGGGGGACAGTACCTACGAGCAGTACTTC. This gives the protein CSVGDSTYEQYF. The V gene is TRBV29-1, the J gene TRBJ2-7, with TRBD1 matching over 7 bases. This CDR3 comprises 12 residues. Germline V gives CDR1 SQVTM, CDR2 ANQGSEA. The V segment lost 6 bases and the J segment 2 bases; nucleotides outside the gene matches: 4.

The chain is built from TRBV4-1 and TRBJ2-5; D perhaps matches TRBD1 (6 bases). The CDR3 extends over 15 amino acids. The V and J ends lost 0 bases and 4 bases respectively, with 12 bases between them. In germline, CDR1 is MGHRA, CDR2 YSYEKL. This CDR3 is CASSQDGAGAETQYF. The CDR3 nucleotides are TGCGCCAGCAGCCAAGATGGAGCAGGGGCAGAGACCCAGTACTTC.

The gene calls are TRBV5-1 and TRBJ2-1; perhaps D is TRBD1 or TRBD2 (5 bases each). The V end lost 0 bases, the J end lost 6 bases, and 7 bases lay between the germline ends. Germline V CDR1 and CDR2: SGHRS, YFSETQ. The CDR3 length is 13 residues. DNA of the CDR3: TGCGCCAGCAGCTTGGGAGGGGCCAATGAGCAGTTCTTC. Its protein product is CASSLGGANEQFF.

This rearrangement joins TRBV20-1 to TRBJ2-2; perhaps TRBD2 as D (6 bases). In germline, CDR1 is DFQATT, CDR2 SNEGSKA (reference sequence). This CDR3 is 14 amino acids long. V was cut by 6 bases and J by 6 bases, with 17 bases left in between. The CDR3 DNA follows: TGCAGTGCGCCCCGGGGGAGTGGGTCCGGGGAGCTGTTTTTT. Its protein product is CSAPRGSGSGELFF.

J is TRBJ2-7 and V is TRBV20-1; 10 nucleotides match TRBD2. The CDR3 loop spans 15 amino acids. The V gene end was trimmed by 0 bases and the J gene end by 0 bases; junction bases not matched to a gene: 2. Germline loops: CDR1 DFQATT, CDR2 SNEGSKA (reference sequence). This chain's CDR3 is CSARERTSGSYEQYF. DNA of the CDR3: TGCAGTGCTAGAGAACGGACTAGCGGCTCCTACGAGCAGTACTTC.

J is TRBJ2-1 and V is TRBV20-1, with TRBD2 identical over 14 bases. The CDR3 sequence is 16 residues long. Germline V lookup: CDR1 DFQATT, CDR2 SNEGSKA (reference sequence). V lost 0 bases to trimming and J lost 6 bases; unmatched junction nucleotides: 4. Here the CDR3 reads CSARDWGTSGSNEQFF. DNA for the CDR3: TGCAGTGCTAGAGATTGGGGGACTAGCGGGAGCAATGAGCAGTTCTTC.

The chain recombines TRBV5-6 with TRBJ1-2; a weak D match, TRBD1 (5 bases). The CDR3 is 15 amino acids. Trimming cost V 2 bases and J 4 bases, with 15 bases left between them. The germline CDR1 and CDR2 sequences are SGHDT and YYEEEE. The CDR3 spells CASSLGTIRGYGYTF. The CDR3 nucleotides read TGTGCCAGCAGCTTAGGGACGATTAGGGGCTATGGCTACACCTTC.

J is TRBJ1-1 and V is TRBV27; TRBD1 matches at 8 bases. Germline V CDR1 and CDR2: MNHEY, SMNVEV (reference sequence). This CDR3 contains 17 residues. J was trimmed by 3 bases and V by 4 bases; bases with no gene match: 13. The CDR3 spells CASSSRGHAERYTEAFF. The CDR3 region has the DNA TGTGCCAGCAGTTCCAGGGGGCATGCAGAAAGATACACTGAAGCTTTCTTT.

The chain couples TRBV5-4 to TRBJ2-1; D possibly matches TRBD1 or TRBD2 (5 bases each). The CDR3 is 15 amino acids. Trimming removed 4 bases from V and 0 bases from J, with 11 bases in between. Per germline, CDR1 SGHNT and CDR2 YYREEE (reference sequence). The CDR3 DNA follows: TGTGCCAGCAGCCGGGACGTCAGCTCCTACAATGAGCAGTTCTTC. Translating it yields CASSRDVSSYNEQFF.

This clonotype appeared once. The genes are TRBV15 and TRBJ1-4; D may be TRBD1 (6 bases). V lost 0 bases, J lost 8 bases, and 13 bases lay in between. The V gene's germline CDR1 is LNHNV and CDR2 YYDKDF (reference sequence). CDR3 length equals 15 residues. The CDR3 here is CATSRDRGAGEKLFF. The CDR3 coding sequence is TGTGCCACCAGCAGAGATAGGGGGGCTGGCGAAAAACTGTTTTTT.

The V and J genes are TRBV7-9 and TRBJ1-2; tentative D call: TRBD1 (6 bases). Germline V CDR1 and CDR2: SEHNR, FQNEAQ (reference sequence). V was shortened by 1 base and J by 8 bases, with 20 bases between the two germline ends. The CDR3 contains 16 residues. The CDR3, as DNA: TGTGCCAGCAGCTTAGGGTCCGGGACACTGCCCCAAGGCTACACCTTC. This gives the protein CASSLGSGTLPQGYTF. Full variable domain (missing parts from reference TRBV7-9 and TRBJ1-2): DTGVSQNPRHKITKRGQNVTFRCDPISEHNRLYWYRQTLGQGPEFLTYFQNEAQLEKSRLLSDRFSAERPKGSFSTLEIQRTEQGDSAMYLCASSLGSGTLPQGYTFGSGTRLTVV.

The chain recombines TRBV20-1 with TRBJ2-5; 8 bases match TRBD2. Losses at the gene ends were 6 bases for V and 2 bases for J; bases not matched to a gene: 5. The germline CDR1 and CDR2 sequences are DFQATT and SNEGSKA (reference sequence). This CDR3 is 13 amino acids long. This CDR3 is CSAEGGGQETQYF. CDR3 DNA sequence: TGCAGTGCCGAGGGCGGGGGGCAAGAGACCCAGTACTTC.

The gene calls are TRBV11-2 and TRBJ2-7; 9 positions match TRBD1. The ends lost 5 bases at V and 7 bases at J; junction bases unmatched: 6. This CDR3 is built from 13 residues. Germline CDR1 and CDR2: SGHAT and FQNNGV. The CDR3, as DNA: TGTGCCAGCAGCATGACGACAGGGGGGGAGCAGTACGTC. Its translation: CASSMTTGGEQYV.

The chain employs TRBV28 and TRBJ2-5; D unresolved. V gave up 6 bases and J gave up 7 bases, with 18 bases separating them. CDR1 and CDR2 (germline): MDHEN, SYDVKM. The CDR3 is 14 amino acids. The CDR3 bases are TGTGCCAGCAGATCACCGTCCGGGTTTGGGACCCAGTACTTC. As protein: CASRSPSGFGTQYF. Full variable domain (missing parts from reference TRBV28 and TRBJ2-5): DVKVTQSSRYLVKRTGEKVFLECVQDMDHENMFWYRQDPGLGLRLIYFSYDVKMKEKGDIPEGYSVSREKKERFSLILESASTNQTSMYLCASRSPSGFGTQYFGPGTRLLVL.

The chain is built from TRBV11-3 and TRBJ2-3; no reliable D call. The CDR3 covers 14 residues. Trimming took off 2 bases at V and 4 bases at J, with 10 bases between the two ends. CDR1 and CDR2 (germline): SGHNT, YENEEA. The CDR3: CASSLLNGADTQYF. The DNA of the CDR3 is TGTGCCAGCAGCTTATTAAATGGCGCAGATACGCAGTATTTT.

CDR3 bases: TGTGCCAGCAGCTCCTTGGCTGTAGCGGGAGTTGCGGATACGCAGTATTTT. This sequence encodes CASSSLAVAGVADTQYF. V gene TRBV5-6 combines with J gene TRBJ2-3; TRBD2 matches 9 bases. The CDR3 covers 17 residues. Per germline, CDR1 SGHDT and CDR2 YYEEEE. V lost 3 bases and J lost 6; bases outside the gene matches: 14.

The table lists this clonotype with a count of one. This chain joins TRBV4-2 and TRBJ2-1, with 10 bases identical to TRBD2. From germline, CDR1 is LGHNA and CDR2 YNFKEQ. V was pared by 0 bases and J by 1 base, with 12 bases of the junction left unmatched. The CDR3 runs 20 residues. The CDR3 protein is CASSQDRGSGGIYSYNEQFF. The DNA of the CDR3 is TGTGCCAGCAGCCAAGATAGGGGTAGCGGGGGGATATATTCCTACAATGAGCAGTTCTTC.

The rearrangement links TRBV29-1 to TRBJ2-1; D is perhaps TRBD1 or TRBD2 (6 bases each). Per germline, CDR1 SQVTM and CDR2 ANQGSEA. Deletions cut 8 bases from V and 0 bases from J, with 11 bases between. This CDR3 region has 13 residues. The CDR3 loop reads CSIRGASYNEQFF. In DNA form, the CDR3 reads TGCAGCATTAGGGGGGCCTCCTACAATGAGCAGTTCTTC.

J is TRBJ2-1 and V is TRBV5-4; 9 nucleotides agree with TRBD2. Unmatched junction bases numbered 8, after V lost 8 bases and J lost 8 bases. The germline V gene encodes CDR1 SGHNT and CDR2 YYREEE (reference sequence). CDR3 length: 13 amino acids. CDR3 in amino acids: CASLLAGSDEQFF. The CDR3 nucleotides are TGTGCCAGTCTCCTAGCGGGGAGCGATGAGCAGTTCTTC.

The J gene is TRBJ1-3, the V gene TRBV15; no firm D call. Trimming pared 3 bases from V and 2 bases from J, leaving 11 bases between. The CDR3 is 15 amino acids. The germline V gene encodes CDR1 LNHNV and CDR2 YYDKDF (reference sequence). In nucleotides, the CDR3 is TGTGCCACCAGCAGTGAGGGCTTGACTGGAAACACCATATATTTT. Protein product: CATSSEGLTGNTIYF.

This clonotype has just one count. This chain connects TRBV5-1 to TRBJ2-2; D remains unclear. Germline V CDR1 and CDR2: SGHRS, YFSETQ. Trimming took off 2 bases at V and 4 bases at J, with 6 bases between the two ends. The CDR3 covers 13 residues. CDR3 nucleotides: TGCGCCAGCAGCTTTCAACCCACCGGGGAGCTGTTTTTT. This encodes CASSFQPTGELFF.

This sequence joins TRBV4-3 and TRBJ2-7; D is unclear. This CDR3 comprises 14 residues. The germline V gene encodes CDR1 LGHNA and CDR2 YSLEER. Trimming removed 0 bases from V and 6 bases from J, with 12 bases in between. CDR3 coding DNA: TGCGCCAGCAGCCAAGATCGTGGTGGGGTCGAGCAGTACTTC. Translated, it gives CASSQDRGGVEQYF.

This rearrangement joins TRBV7-9 to TRBJ2-5, with 10 bases identical to TRBD2. Germline V gene sequence: CDR1 SEHNR, CDR2 FQNEAQ (reference sequence). There are 15 residues in the CDR3. The J segment lost 5 bases and the V segment lost 5 bases, leaving 8 bases of the junction unmatched. The CDR3 spells CASSRPTSGVETQYF. CDR3 coding DNA: TGTGCCAGCAGCCGACCAACTAGCGGGGTGGAGACCCAGTACTTC.

The genes are TRBV24-1 and TRBJ2-3; a weak D match, TRBD2 (5 bases). CDR1 is KGHDR, CDR2 SFDVKD, per germline. The CDR3 is made up of 16 amino acids. V lost 5 bases to trimming and J lost 1 base, with 15 bases between them. The CDR3, as DNA: TGTGCCACCAGTGTCGACGTTTTCGGGGGCACAGATACGCAGTATTTT. Its protein product is CATSVDVFGGTDTQYF.